The clone carrying this T cell receptor (beta chain) was seen a few times. Its antigen is as yet unknown. There was relapse after autologous stem cell transplantation in every patient, and there was variation in brentuximab vedotin exposure. This table comes from immunoSEQ multiplex PCR, and its TCRdb copy is limited to in-frame clones, with some not included. The sample lists approximately 58,000 clones, 80% to 95% occurring once. CDR3 length: 15 residues. Trimming cost V 5 bases and J 1 base, with 12 bases left between them. In germline, CDR1 is SGHTA, CDR2 FQGNSA. The data derive from a study of PD-1 blockade in classical Hodgkin lymphoma. Regarding the study as a whole: As was reported, newly diagnosed patients showed lower baseline TCR diversity than healthy donors did. Complete responders matched newly diagnosed patients in baseline diversity.

This TCR was sampled from a human donor with classical Hodgkin lymphoma. Here the sequenced sample was peripheral blood mononuclear cells (PBMCs), taken before the second cycle of nivolumab. V gene TRBV7-2 combines with J gene TRBJ1-5; D ambiguous. The CDR3 DNA reads as TGTGCCAGCAGCCCCAACCTAGGAAGCAATCAGCCCCAGCATTTT. Its translation is CASSPNLGSNQPQHF.